These 16 T cell receptor beta chains came from one sample sequenced in a study of blood T cells in healthy people across ages. With a J-beta primer mix and a sample-barcoded 5' primer, a second PCR ran about 7 to 12 cycles. TCRdb re-analysed the 5' RACE reads in MiXCR, keeping a single row per CDR3 protein. Here the sample spans about 400,000 distinct CDR3 sequences, approximately 52% being singletons. The sequenced material came from blood. All receptors derive from a man aged 60-69 years in good health.

The chain carries TRBV2 and TRBJ1-5; no firm D call. CDR3 size: 14 residues. Germline V gene lookup returns CDR1 SNHLY and CDR2 FYNNEI. V gave up 8 bases and J gave up 0 bases, with 11 bases separating them. The CDR3 loop is CASATVLSNQPQHF. DNA of the CDR3: TGTGCCAGCGCTACGGTACTTAGCAATCAGCCCCAGCATTTT.

The chain links TRBV20-1 to TRBJ1-2, with 7 bases fitting TRBD1. The CDR3 is 15 residues long. Germline values: CDR1 DFQATT, CDR2 SNEGSKA (reference sequence). V was clipped by 2 bases and J by 2 bases; unmatched bases: 8. In DNA form, the CDR3 reads TGCAGTGCTAGAAAAGGGGGCAGGGGGAACTATGGCTACACCTTC. Encoded protein: CSARKGGRGNYGYTF.

The rearrangement uses TRBV27 and TRBJ1-1, with unresolved D. The CDR3 loop spans 14 amino acids. V lost 2 bases and J 5 bases, leaving 12 bases between the germline ends. Germline V gene lookup returns CDR1 MNHEY and CDR2 SMNVEV (reference sequence). CDR3 sequence reads: CASSLEPQLTEAFF. The CDR3 coding sequence is TGTGCCAGCAGTTTAGAGCCCCAATTAACTGAAGCTTTCTTT.

This clonotype was seen only a few times. The junction departs from germline at one end; a sequencing error may be responsible. The chain carries TRBV7-7 and TRBJ2-5, with D unclear. The end of the DNA aligns better with TRBJ2-7, so the J call may be wrong. The CDR3 runs to 13 residues. Germline lookup yields CDR1 SSHAT and CDR2 FNYEAQ (reference sequence). CDR3 in DNA: TGTGCTAGCAGCCCGTCGGGTCTAGGCGAGCAGTACTTC. Its translation: CASSPSGLGEQYF.

J is TRBJ2-3 and V is TRBV12-3 or TRBV12-4; D unresolved. Trimming removed 3 bases from V and 4 bases from J, with 8 bases in between. This CDR3 is 13 amino acids long. DNA of the CDR3: TGTGCCAGCAGTTTGTTGGCGGCAGATACGCAGTATTTT. This sequence encodes CASSLLAADTQYF.

The V gene is TRBV29-1, the J gene TRBJ2-3, with 8 bases matching TRBD1. In germline, CDR1 is SQVTM, CDR2 ANQGSEA. The CDR3 contains 14 residues. The J segment lost 2 bases and the V segment lost 7 bases, leaving 8 bases of the junction unmatched. In DNA form, the CDR3 reads TGCAGCGCCTGGACAGGGACTGCCACAGATACGCAGTATTTT. It is translated as CSAWTGTATDTQYF.

The sample holds a few counts of this clonotype. The chain links TRBV20-1 to TRBJ2-3; D tentatively fits TRBD1 or TRBD2 (5 bases each). Germline V gives CDR1 DFQATT, CDR2 SNEGSKA (reference sequence). Trimming took off 6 bases at V and 1 base at J, with 14 bases between the two ends. This CDR3 spans 14 amino acids. The CDR3 coding sequence is TGCAGTGCGGACTCACTAGGGGGCACAGATACGCAGTATTTT. This encodes CSADSLGGTDTQYF.

Many counts were recorded for this clonotype. The chain links TRBV12-3 or TRBV12-4 to TRBJ1-2, with D unresolved. This CDR3 comprises 15 residues. V was trimmed by 5 bases and J by 7 bases, leaving 20 bases between them. The CDR3 DNA sequence: TGTGCCAGCAGTATCCGCAGCGGGAGTTTAATTGGCTACACCTTC. This gives the protein CASSIRSGSLIGYTF.

The chain carries TRBV15 and TRBJ2-7; no definite D call. Germline V CDR1 and CDR2: LNHNV, YYDKDF (reference sequence). The CDR3 length is 14 residues. V was trimmed by 1 base and J by 3 bases, leaving 10 bases between them. The chain's CDR3 is CATSRAVGYYEQYF. The CDR3 nucleotides read TGTGCCACCAGCAGAGCCGTGGGGTACTACGAGCAGTACTTC.

This clonotype has more than one count but fewer than ten. CDR3 sequence (DNA): TGCAGTGCTAGAAAGGGGGTGGACTACGAGCAGTACTTC. Amino acids: CSARKGVDYEQYF. The chain is built from TRBV20-1 and TRBJ2-7, with D possibly matching TRBD1 (6 bases). Germline CDR1 is DFQATT and CDR2 is SNEGSKA (reference sequence). The CDR3 is made up of 13 amino acids. V was shortened by 2 bases and J by 3 bases, with 11 bases between the two germline ends.

The chain carries TRBV10-3 and TRBJ2-7, with 9 bases identical to TRBD1. The CDR3 is 13 residues long. Germline V gene data show CDR1 as ENHRY and CDR2 as SYGVKD. Losses at the gene ends were 9 bases for V and 7 bases for J; bases not matched to a gene: 10. CDR3 protein: CAIPGQGEGEQYF. CDR3 nucleotides: TGTGCCATACCGGGACAGGGAGAGGGGGAGCAGTACTTC.

This clonotype has only a few counts. This chain uses TRBV12-3 or TRBV12-4 with TRBJ2-1; D remains unclear. With 6 bases removed from V and 3 bases from J, the gap between germline ends came to 15 bases. The CDR3 length is 15 residues. CDR3 loop: CASRDASLHYNEQFF. The CDR3 DNA reads TGTGCCAGCAGAGACGCTTCTCTCCACTACAATGAGCAGTTCTTC.

This clonotype is a singleton in its sample. The chain links TRBV28 to TRBJ2-4, with 9 positions matching TRBD1. CDR1 MDHEN and CDR2 SYDVKM come from the germline V gene. The CDR3 covers 14 residues. The V gene end was trimmed by 5 bases and the J gene end by 11 bases; junction bases not matched to a gene: 10. The CDR3 here is CASSPGDRVWVQYF. The CDR3 DNA reads TGTGCCAGCAGTCCCGGGGACAGGGTTTGGGTTCAGTACTTC.

This clonotype was recorded a few times. The chain couples TRBV29-1 to TRBJ2-3; no clear D gene. CDR3 length equals 10 residues. The ends were cut back, 6 bases at V and 2 bases at J, with 3 bases in the middle. Germline CDR1 is SQVTM and CDR2 is ANQGSEA. The DNA for the CDR3 is TGCAGCGTCAACACAGATACGCAGTATTTT. Residues: CSVNTDTQYF.

This clonotype was counted between two and nine times. The chain employs TRBV5-1 and TRBJ2-1, with a tentative D call TRBD1 (5 bases). V was shortened by 0 bases and J by 9 bases, with 10 bases between the two germline ends. Germline loops: CDR1 SGHRS, CDR2 YFSETQ. There are 13 residues in the CDR3. In DNA, the CDR3 is TGCGCCAGCAGCTTGGAACTGCAGGGTGAGCAGTTCTTC. It yields the protein CASSLELQGEQFF.

CDR3 bases: TGTGCCAGCAGCCAAGAGGGGACACCTAACTATGGCTACACCTTC. Its translation: CASSQEGTPNYGYTF. The rearrangement joins TRBV3-1 to TRBJ1-2; TRBD1 might be the D (6 bases). V shed 0 bases and J shed 0 bases, with 8 bases lying between them. The germline V gene has CDR1 LGHDT and CDR2 YNNKEL (reference sequence). The CDR3 loop spans 15 amino acids.